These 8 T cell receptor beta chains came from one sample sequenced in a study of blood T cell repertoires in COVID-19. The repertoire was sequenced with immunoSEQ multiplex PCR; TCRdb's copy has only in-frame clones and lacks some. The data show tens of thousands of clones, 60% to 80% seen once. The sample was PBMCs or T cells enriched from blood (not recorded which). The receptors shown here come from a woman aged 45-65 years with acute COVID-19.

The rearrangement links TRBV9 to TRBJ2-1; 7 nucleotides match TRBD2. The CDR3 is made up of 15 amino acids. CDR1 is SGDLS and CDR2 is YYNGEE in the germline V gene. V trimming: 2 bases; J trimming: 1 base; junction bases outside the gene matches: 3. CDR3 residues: CASSVREASYNEQFF. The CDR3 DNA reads TGTGCCAGCAGCGTCCGGGAGGCGTCCTACAATGAGCAGTTCTTC.

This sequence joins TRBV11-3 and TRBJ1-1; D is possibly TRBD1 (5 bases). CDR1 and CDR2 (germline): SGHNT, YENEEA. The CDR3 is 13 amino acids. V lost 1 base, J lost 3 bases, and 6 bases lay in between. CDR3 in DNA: TGTGCCAGCAGCTTAGCAGGGTACACTGAAGCTTTCTTT. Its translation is CASSLAGYTEAFF.

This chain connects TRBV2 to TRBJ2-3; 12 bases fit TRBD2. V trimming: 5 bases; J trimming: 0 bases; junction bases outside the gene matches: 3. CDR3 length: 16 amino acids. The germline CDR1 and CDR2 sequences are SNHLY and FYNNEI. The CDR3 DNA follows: TGTGCCAGCAGTCCCGGACTAGCGGGGAGCACAGATACGCAGTATTTT. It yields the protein CASSPGLAGSTDTQYF.

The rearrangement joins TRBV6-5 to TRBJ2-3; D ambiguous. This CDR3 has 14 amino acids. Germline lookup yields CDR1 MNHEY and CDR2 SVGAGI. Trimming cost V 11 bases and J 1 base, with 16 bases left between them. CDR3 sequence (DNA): TGTGCCGGTTCGAGTCGGTCTGGCACAGATACGCAGTATTTT. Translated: CAGSSRSGTDTQYF.

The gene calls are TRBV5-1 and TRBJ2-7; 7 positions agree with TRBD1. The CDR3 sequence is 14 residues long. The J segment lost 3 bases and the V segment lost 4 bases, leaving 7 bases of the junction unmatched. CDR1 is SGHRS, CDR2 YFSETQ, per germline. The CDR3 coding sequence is TGCGCCAGCAGCCAGAGACAGGGAAACTACGAGCAGTACTTC. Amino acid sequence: CASSQRQGNYEQYF.

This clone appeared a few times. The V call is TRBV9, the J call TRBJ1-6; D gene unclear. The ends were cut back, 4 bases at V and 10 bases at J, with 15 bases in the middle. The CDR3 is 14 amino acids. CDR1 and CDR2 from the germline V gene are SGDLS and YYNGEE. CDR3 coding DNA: TGTGCCAGCAGCCCCCGAAGGGAGGGATCACCCCTCCACTTT. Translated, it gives CASSPRREGSPLHF.

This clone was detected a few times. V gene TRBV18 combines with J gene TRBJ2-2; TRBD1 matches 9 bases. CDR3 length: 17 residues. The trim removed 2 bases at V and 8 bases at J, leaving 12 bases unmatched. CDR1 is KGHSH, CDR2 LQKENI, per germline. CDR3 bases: TGTGCCAGCTCACCAACCGGGACAGGGATCCTCTCTGGGGAGCTGTTTTTT. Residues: CASSPTGTGILSGELFF. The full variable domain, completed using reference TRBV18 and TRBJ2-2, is NAGVMQNPRHLVRRRGQEARLRCSPMKGHSHVYWYRQLPEEGLKFMVYLQKENIIDESGMPKERFSAEFPKEGPSILRIQQVVRGDSAAYFCASSPTGTGILSGELFFGEGSRLTVL.

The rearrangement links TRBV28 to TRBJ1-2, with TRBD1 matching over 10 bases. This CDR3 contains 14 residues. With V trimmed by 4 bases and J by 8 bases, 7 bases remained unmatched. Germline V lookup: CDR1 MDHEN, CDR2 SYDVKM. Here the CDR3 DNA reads TGTGCCAGCAGTTCTGCGGGACAGGGGATGGGCTACACCTTC. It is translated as CASSSAGQGMGYTF.